This T cell receptor beta chain stems from a study of T cell repertoires in cytomegalovirus infection. Overall study: In public TCR beta signatures, there were indications of both CMV infection and matching HLA type.

Study-wide points: Ex vivo, HLA-C-restricted CMV-specific TCR beta clonotypes prevailed over the rest of the response. Frequencies of public TCR beta families were cumulated, and this identified carriers of CMV plus the relevant HLA.

The CDR3 consists of 14 residues. The germline V gene has CDR1 MNHEY and CDR2 SVGEGT. V shed 6 bases, J shed 0 bases, and the junction held 4 bases outside the gene matches. One entry per CDR3 protein, called by TCRdb with MiXCR from the reads. The profile shows around 530,000 distinct CDR3 sequences, less than 30% of them singletons. Concerning this clonotype itself: Its antigen remains unidentified.

This chain connects TRBV6-2 or TRBV6-3 to TRBJ2-7; 8 bases align to TRBD1. The specimen was PBMCs. This receptor was identified in a human donor in good health (CMV status not recorded). Some clones in this sample may be carry-over from other donors' samples. CDR3 amino acids: CASSGTGSSYEQYV. CDR3 bases: TGTGCCAGCAGCGGGACAGGTTCCTCCTACGAGCAGTACGTC.